This T cell receptor beta chain was sequenced in a study of T cell repertoires in cytomegalovirus infection. Findings of the study overall: It was HLA-C-restricted CMV-specific TCR beta clonotypes that dominated the response ex vivo.

This clonotype has at least ten counts. Its antigen is still unknown. TCRdb ran MiXCR on the reads and lists one entry per CDR3 protein. Of fewer than 550,000 distinct CDR3 sequences listed, approximately 17% were seen once; the top ten hold around 25%. V lost 3 bases to trimming and J lost 1 base, with 8 bases between them. This CDR3 is built from 14 residues. The germline V gene encodes CDR1 SGHVS and CDR2 FNYEAQ. The chain carries TRBV7-6 and TRBJ2-3; D unclear. Sequencing was carried out using CD8+ T cells from PBMCs. The receptor was isolated from a human donor in good health (CMV status not recorded). Some clones in this sample may be carry-over from other donors' samples. This CDR3 reads CASSFLGGTDTQYF. In DNA, the CDR3 is TGTGCCAGCAGCTTTCTTGGGGGCACAGATACGCAGTATTTT.